Following are 18 T cell receptor beta chains from one sample sequenced in a study of blood T cell repertoires in COVID-19. Sequencing used immunoSEQ multiplex PCR; TCRdb keeps in-frame clones, though not all of them. The sample includes about 17,000 clones, 70% to 90% of them seen just once. The sequenced sample consisted of peripheral blood. All receptors derive from a human donor with active COVID-19. The donor label of this sample is uncertain.

V is TRBV9 and J is TRBJ1-2, with D possibly TRBD1 on 6 matching bases. CDR3 length: 13 residues. Germline loops: CDR1 SGDLS, CDR2 YYNGEE. Trimming removed 4 bases at V and 3 bases at J, with 10 bases between. The CDR3 reads CASSFGTHYGYTF. The CDR3, as DNA: TGTGCCAGCAGCTTCGGGACACACTATGGCTACACCTTC.

The chain is built from TRBV13 and TRBJ2-7; the D gene is possibly TRBD2 (6 bases). The CDR3 consists of 15 residues. From germline, CDR1 is PRHDT and CDR2 FYEKMQ (reference sequence). Trimming cost V 6 bases and J 6 bases, with 21 bases left between them. The CDR3: CASSYGTSGLLEQYF. The CDR3 DNA sequence: TGTGCCAGCAGTTACGGGACTTCCGGACTCCTCGAGCAGTACTTC.

This chain connects TRBV6-5 to TRBJ2-7; TRBD2 matches at 7 bases. There are 14 residues in the CDR3. Trimming cost V 6 bases and J 2 bases; bases outside gene matches: 7. Germline lookup yields CDR1 MNHEY and CDR2 SVGAGI. The CDR3: CASSHSSGPYEQYF. Written as DNA, the CDR3 is TGTGCCAGCAGCCACTCTAGCGGCCCCTACGAGCAGTACTTC.

The chain joins TRBV5-1 to TRBJ2-7; 10 bases are shared with TRBD1. Germline CDR1 SGHRS, CDR2 YFSETQ. There are 14 residues in the CDR3. V lost 2 bases, J lost 6 bases, and 5 bases stayed unmatched. The DNA of the CDR3 is TGCGCCAGCAGCTTTCCGGGACAGGGGCTCGAGCAGTACTTC. It specifies CASSFPGQGLEQYF.

This clone was observed a single time. The V gene is TRBV7-2, the J gene TRBJ1-2; D gene ambiguous. Germline V gene data show CDR1 as SGHTA and CDR2 as FQGNSA. The V and J ends lost 4 bases and 5 bases respectively, with 14 bases between them. The CDR3 contains 14 residues. The CDR3 DNA follows: TGTGCCAGCAGCTCTTCTTATTCGGGTTATGGCTACACCTTC. Translation gives CASSSSYSGYGYTF. Full variable domain (rest looked up from reference TRBV7-2 and TRBJ1-2): GAGVSQSPSNKVTEKGKDVELRCDPISGHTALYWYRQSLGQGLEFLIYFQGNSAPDKSGLPSDRFSAERTGGSVSTLTIQRTQQEDSAVYLCASSSSYSGYGYTFGSGTRLTVV.

This chain links TRBV2 with TRBJ2-5, with D possibly TRBD1 on 5 matching bases. V lost 6 bases and J 1 base, leaving 6 bases between the germline ends. This CDR3 is 12 amino acids long. Germline lookup yields CDR1 SNHLY and CDR2 FYNNEI. The DNA of the CDR3 is TGTGCCAGCAGCAGGGTCCAAGAGACCCAGTACTTC. Protein sequence: CASSRVQETQYF.

The chain links TRBV2 to TRBJ2-5, with 8 nucleotides matching TRBD1. V lost 2 bases to trimming and J lost 2 bases; unmatched junction nucleotides: 4. The germline CDR1 and CDR2 sequences are SNHLY and FYNNEI. CDR3 length: 15 amino acids. CDR3 sequence reads: CASSEPRTGQETQYF. CDR3 DNA sequence: TGTGCCAGCAGTGAACCCCGGACAGGGCAAGAGACCCAGTACTTC.

This rearrangement joins TRBV28 to TRBJ2-2; 7 bases match TRBD1. The CDR3 is made up of 13 amino acids. Germline CDR1 and CDR2: MDHEN and SYDVKM. V trimming: 5 bases; J trimming: 8 bases; junction bases outside the gene matches: 5. CDR3 loop: CASSRQGDGELFF. The CDR3, as DNA: TGTGCCAGCAGTAGACAGGGAGATGGGGAGCTGTTTTTT.

V is TRBV18 and J is TRBJ2-1; D is unclear. CDR3 length: 15 residues. V shed 1 base and J shed 2 bases, with 9 bases lying between them. Looked up from germline, CDR1 is KGHSH and CDR2 is LQKENI. Here the CDR3 reads CASSPLGPTYNEQFF. In DNA, the CDR3 is TGTGCCAGCTCACCACTGGGCCCCACCTACAATGAGCAGTTCTTC.

This clone occurred once. The J gene is TRBJ1-6, the V gene TRBV28; possibly TRBD1 for D (6 bases). Trimming removed 6 bases at V and 14 bases at J, with 23 bases between. The CDR3 consists of 15 residues. Germline V gene lookup returns CDR1 MDHEN and CDR2 SYDVKM. CDR3 sequence reads: CASRREGVRNEALHF. In DNA form, the CDR3 reads TGTGCCAGCAGACGCGAGGGGGTGAGAAATGAAGCCCTCCACTTT.

The chain links TRBV5-4 to TRBJ2-7; D might be TRBD1 (5 bases). This CDR3 spans 14 amino acids. Germline CDR1 SGHNT, CDR2 YYREEE (reference sequence). The V gene lost 1 base and the J gene lost 2 bases, with 10 bases spanning the gap. CDR3 nucleotides: TGTGCCAGCAGCTTGCAAAGGGGCGCCTACGAGCAGTACTTC. This sequence encodes CASSLQRGAYEQYF.

The chain is built from TRBV4-2 and TRBJ2-3, with 8 bases that match TRBD2. The V gene's germline CDR1 is LGHNA and CDR2 YNFKEQ. Trimming removed 1 base from V and 4 bases from J; junction bases left unmatched: 4. The CDR3 has 15 amino acids. The CDR3 reads CASSQVGTSSDTQYF. The CDR3 DNA reads as TGTGCCAGCAGCCAAGTAGGGACTAGTTCAGATACGCAGTATTTT.

The chain recombines TRBV2 with TRBJ2-1, with 7 nucleotides matching TRBD2. The germline V gene has CDR1 SNHLY and CDR2 FYNNEI. J lost 6 bases, V lost 5 bases, and 13 bases had no gene match. The CDR3 runs 16 residues. The chain's CDR3 is CASSPAVGRESNEQFF. CDR3 DNA sequence: TGTGCCAGCAGTCCGGCCGTGGGGAGGGAGAGCAATGAGCAGTTCTTC.

The chain employs TRBV7-2 and TRBJ2-3; TRBD2 matches at 8 bases. In germline, CDR1 is SGHTA, CDR2 FQGNSA. The CDR3 runs to 15 residues. J lost 4 bases, V lost 0 bases, and 3 bases had no gene match. CDR3 sequence reads: CASSLAGGASDTQYF. CDR3 sequence (DNA): TGTGCCAGCAGCTTAGCCGGGGGGGCATCAGATACGCAGTATTTT.

The genes are TRBV5-6 and TRBJ2-3; D possibly corresponds to TRBD2 (6 bases). Per germline, CDR1 SGHDT and CDR2 YYEEEE. CDR3 length: 14 amino acids. V was trimmed by 5 bases and J by 2 bases, leaving 12 bases between them. In DNA form, the CDR3 reads TGTGCCAGCAGTCTGGGGACTGCCACAGATACGCAGTATTTT. Its translation is CASSLGTATDTQYF. The full variable domain, rest sourced from reference TRBV5-6 and TRBJ2-3, is DAGVTQSPTHLIKTRGQQVTLRCSPKSGHDTVSWYQQALGQGPQFIFQYYEEEERQRGNFPDRFSGHQFPNYSSELNVNALLLGDSALYLCASSLGTATDTQYFGPGTRLTVL.

This clone was recorded a few times. V and J are TRBV6-2 or TRBV6-3 and TRBJ1-5; D not resolved. The CDR3 is 15 amino acids. V lost 2 bases, J lost 0 bases, and 8 bases lay in between. Germline CDR1 reads MNHEY; CDR2 reads SVGEGT. The CDR3 region is CASSYQQLSNQPQHF. In DNA form, the CDR3 reads TGTGCCAGCAGTTACCAACAGCTTAGCAATCAGCCCCAGCATTTT.

V usage is TRBV4-2 and J usage is TRBJ2-5; 10 bases are a match to TRBD2. Germline CDR1 LGHNA, CDR2 YNFKEQ. The V and J ends lost 2 bases and 7 bases, in that order; junction bases with no gene match: 16. The CDR3 contains 18 residues. In nucleotides, the CDR3 is TGTGCCAGCAGCCAAAAAATTAGCGGGGGGACCTCCATGTGGACCCAGTACTTC. Protein product: CASSQKISGGTSMWTQYF.

The chain is built from TRBV14 and TRBJ2-4; 8 positions agree with TRBD1. V lost 4 bases, J lost 7 bases, and 9 bases stayed unmatched. The CDR3 spans 15 residues. Germline V gene sequence: CDR1 SGHDN, CDR2 FVKESK. The CDR3 loop is CASSRQGTGGNIQYF. Written as DNA, the CDR3 is TGTGCCAGCAGCCGACAAGGGACAGGAGGGAACATTCAGTACTTC.